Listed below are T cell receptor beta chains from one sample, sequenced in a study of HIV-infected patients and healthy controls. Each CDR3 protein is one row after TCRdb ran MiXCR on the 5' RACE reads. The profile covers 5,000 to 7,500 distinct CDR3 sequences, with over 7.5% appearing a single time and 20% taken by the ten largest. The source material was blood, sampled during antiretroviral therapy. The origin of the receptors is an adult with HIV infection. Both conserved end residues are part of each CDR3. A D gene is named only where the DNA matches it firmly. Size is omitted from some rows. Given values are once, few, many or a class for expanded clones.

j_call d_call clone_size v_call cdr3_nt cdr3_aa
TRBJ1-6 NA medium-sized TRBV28 TGTGCCAGCATCGATCTAGGGGGTCCACCCCTCCACTTT CASIDLGGPPLHF
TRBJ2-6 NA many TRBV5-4 TGTGCCAGCAGCGGTTGGGGACGGTTACACTCTGGGGCCAACGTCCTGACTTTC CASSGWGRLHSGANVLTF
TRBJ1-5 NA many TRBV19 TGTGCCAGTAAGGGCGTGGAACGGCCCCAAGTATGGCCCCAGCATTTT CASKGVERPQVWPQHF
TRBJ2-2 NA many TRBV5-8 TGTGCCAGCAGTTCCTCCCTGAACACCGGGGAGCTGTTTTTT CASSSSLNTGELFF
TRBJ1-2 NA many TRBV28 TGTGCCAGCAGTTTATCGAAAGGGCTTAATGGCTACACCTTC CASSLSKGLNGYTF
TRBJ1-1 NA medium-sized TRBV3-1 TGTGCCAGCAGCCAACACACGAACACTGAAGCTTTCTTT CASSQHTNTEAFF
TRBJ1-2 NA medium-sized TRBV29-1 TGCAGCGTTGAAGATACCGGGGGCGCCCACTATGGCTACACCTTC CSVEDTGGAHYGYTF
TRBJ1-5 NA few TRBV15 TGTGCCACCAGCAGAGATGGTCAGGGGCATCAGCCCCAGCATTTT CATSRDGQGHQPQHF
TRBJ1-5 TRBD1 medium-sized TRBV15 TGTGCCACCAGCAGAGGCGGGACAGGAGGTTATAGCAATCAGCCCCAGCATTTT CATSRGGTGGYSNQPQHF
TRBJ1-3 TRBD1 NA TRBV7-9 TGTGCCAGCAGCAAACGGGACAGCTCTGGAAACACCATATATTTT CASSKRDSSGNTIYF
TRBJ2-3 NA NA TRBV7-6 TGTGCCAGCAGCCTCCCTAAGGGCTCCACAGATACGCAGTATTTT CASSLPKGSTDTQYF
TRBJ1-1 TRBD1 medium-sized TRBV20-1 TGCAGTGCTAGGGAAGGACAGGGGGGTCAGGCAGCTTTCTTT CSAREGQGGQAAFF
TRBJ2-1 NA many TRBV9 TGTGCCAGCAGCGTAGGCGCGCACAATGAGCAGTTCTTC CASSVGAHNEQFF
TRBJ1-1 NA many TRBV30 TGTGCCGCTTGGGGGTACGCGGAGTCCACTGAAGCTTTCTTT CAAWGYAESTEAFF
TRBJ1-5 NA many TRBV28 TGTGCCAGCAGTTATCAGGGTAATCAGCCCCAGCATTTT CASSYQGNQPQHF
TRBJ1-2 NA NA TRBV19 TGTGCCAGTAGTATAGGCGGCCGGATCTATGGCTACACCTTC CASSIGGRIYGYTF
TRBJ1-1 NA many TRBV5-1 TGCGCCAGCAGCCGTGGAGAGGAGAACACTGAAGCTTTCTTT CASSRGEENTEAFF
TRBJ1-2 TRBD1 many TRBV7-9 TGTGCCAGCATCCCATCCCGAGGGACAGGGGTTTATGGCTACACCTTC CASIPSRGTGVYGYTF
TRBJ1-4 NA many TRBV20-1 TGCAGTGCTTCCCAACCGGACAAGGGATCGGAAAAACTGTTTTTT CSASQPDKGSEKLFF
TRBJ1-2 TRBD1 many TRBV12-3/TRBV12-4 TGTGCCAGCAGTCTTGGGGGGGGACAGACGAACTATGGCTACACCTTC CASSLGGGQTNYGYTF
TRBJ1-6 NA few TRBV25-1 TGTGCCAGCAGTGAAGGAAATGTCAGGAGCTCCTATAATTCACCCCTCCACTTT CASSEGNVRSSYNSPLHF
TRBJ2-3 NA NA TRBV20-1 TGCAGTGCTAGAGACCCGCGCACTGGCACAGATACGCAGTATTTT CSARDPRTGTDTQYF
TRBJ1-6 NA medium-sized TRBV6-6 TGTGCCAGCAGTTACGGCACAGAGCCTAATTCACCCCTCCACTTT CASSYGTEPNSPLHF
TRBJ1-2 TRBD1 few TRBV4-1 TGCGCCAGCAGCCAAGACAGGGGGGCCTATGGCTACACCTTC CASSQDRGAYGYTF
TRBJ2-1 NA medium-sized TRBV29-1 TGCAGCGTTGCCAAGTCTACAGGGTCCAATGAGCAGTTCTTC CSVAKSTGSNEQFF
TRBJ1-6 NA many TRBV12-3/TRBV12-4 TGTGCCAGCAGTTTACGAGAGAATTCACCCCTCCACTTT CASSLRENSPLHF
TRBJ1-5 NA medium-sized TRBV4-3 TGCGCCAGCAGCCAAGGTGTGGAGAATCAGCCCCAGCATTTT CASSQGVENQPQHF